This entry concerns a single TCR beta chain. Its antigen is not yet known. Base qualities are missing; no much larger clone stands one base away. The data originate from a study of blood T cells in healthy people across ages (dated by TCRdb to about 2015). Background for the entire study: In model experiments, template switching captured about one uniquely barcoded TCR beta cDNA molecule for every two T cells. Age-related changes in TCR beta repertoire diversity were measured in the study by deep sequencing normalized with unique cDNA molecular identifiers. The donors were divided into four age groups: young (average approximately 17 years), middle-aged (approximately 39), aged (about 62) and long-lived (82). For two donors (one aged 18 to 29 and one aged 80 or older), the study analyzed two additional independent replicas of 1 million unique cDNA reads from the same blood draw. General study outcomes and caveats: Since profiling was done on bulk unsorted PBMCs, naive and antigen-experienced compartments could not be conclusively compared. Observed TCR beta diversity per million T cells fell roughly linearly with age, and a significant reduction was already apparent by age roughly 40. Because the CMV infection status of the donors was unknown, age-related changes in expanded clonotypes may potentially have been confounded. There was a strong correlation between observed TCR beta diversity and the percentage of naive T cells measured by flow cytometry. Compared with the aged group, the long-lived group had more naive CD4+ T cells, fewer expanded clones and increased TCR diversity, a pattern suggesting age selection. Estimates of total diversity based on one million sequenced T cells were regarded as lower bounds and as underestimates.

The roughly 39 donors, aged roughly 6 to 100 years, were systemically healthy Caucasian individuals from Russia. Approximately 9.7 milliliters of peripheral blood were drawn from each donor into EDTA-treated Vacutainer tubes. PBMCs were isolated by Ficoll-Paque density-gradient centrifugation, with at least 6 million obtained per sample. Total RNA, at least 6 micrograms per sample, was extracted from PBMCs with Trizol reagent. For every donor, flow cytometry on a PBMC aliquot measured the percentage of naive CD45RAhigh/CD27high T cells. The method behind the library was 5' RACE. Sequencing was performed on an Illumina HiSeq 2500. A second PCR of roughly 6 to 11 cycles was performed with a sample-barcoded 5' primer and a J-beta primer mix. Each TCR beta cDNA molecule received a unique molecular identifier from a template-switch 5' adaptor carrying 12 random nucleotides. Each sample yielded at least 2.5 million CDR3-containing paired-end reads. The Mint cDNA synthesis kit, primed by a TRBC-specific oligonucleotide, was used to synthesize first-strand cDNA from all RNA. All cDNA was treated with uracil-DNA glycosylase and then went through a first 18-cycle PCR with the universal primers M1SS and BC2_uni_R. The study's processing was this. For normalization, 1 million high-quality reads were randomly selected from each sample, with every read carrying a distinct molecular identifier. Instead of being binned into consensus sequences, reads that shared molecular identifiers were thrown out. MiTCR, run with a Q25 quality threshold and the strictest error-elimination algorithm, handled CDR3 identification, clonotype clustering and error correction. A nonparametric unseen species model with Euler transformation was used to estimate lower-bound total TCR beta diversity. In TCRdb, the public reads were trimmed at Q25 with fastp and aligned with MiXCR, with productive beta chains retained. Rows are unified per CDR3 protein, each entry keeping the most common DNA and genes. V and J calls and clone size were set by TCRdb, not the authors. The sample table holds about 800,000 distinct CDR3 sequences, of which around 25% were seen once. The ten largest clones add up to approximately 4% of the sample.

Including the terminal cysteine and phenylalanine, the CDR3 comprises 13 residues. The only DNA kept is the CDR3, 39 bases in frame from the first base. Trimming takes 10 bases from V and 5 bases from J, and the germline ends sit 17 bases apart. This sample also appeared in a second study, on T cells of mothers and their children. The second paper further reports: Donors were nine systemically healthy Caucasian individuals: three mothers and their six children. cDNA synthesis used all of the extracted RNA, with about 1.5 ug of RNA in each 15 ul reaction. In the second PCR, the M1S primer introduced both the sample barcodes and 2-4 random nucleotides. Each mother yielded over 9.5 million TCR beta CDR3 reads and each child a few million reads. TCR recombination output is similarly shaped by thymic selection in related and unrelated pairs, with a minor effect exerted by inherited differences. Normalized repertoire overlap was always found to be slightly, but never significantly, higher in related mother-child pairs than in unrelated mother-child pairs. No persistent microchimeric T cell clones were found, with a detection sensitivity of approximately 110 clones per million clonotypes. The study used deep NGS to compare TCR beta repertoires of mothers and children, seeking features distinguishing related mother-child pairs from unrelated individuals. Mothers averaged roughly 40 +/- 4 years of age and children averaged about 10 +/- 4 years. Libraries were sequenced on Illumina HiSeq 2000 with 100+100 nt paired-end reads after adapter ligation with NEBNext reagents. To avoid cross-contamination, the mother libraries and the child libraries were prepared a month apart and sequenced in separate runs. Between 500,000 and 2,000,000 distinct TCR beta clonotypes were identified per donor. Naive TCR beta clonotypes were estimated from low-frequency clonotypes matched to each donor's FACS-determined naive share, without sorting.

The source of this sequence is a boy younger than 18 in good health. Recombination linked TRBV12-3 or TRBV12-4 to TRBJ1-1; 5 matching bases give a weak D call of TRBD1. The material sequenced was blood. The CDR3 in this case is CATTGSVRTEAFF. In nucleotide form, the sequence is TGTGCCACCACAGGTTCGGTACGGACTGAAGCTTTCTTT.